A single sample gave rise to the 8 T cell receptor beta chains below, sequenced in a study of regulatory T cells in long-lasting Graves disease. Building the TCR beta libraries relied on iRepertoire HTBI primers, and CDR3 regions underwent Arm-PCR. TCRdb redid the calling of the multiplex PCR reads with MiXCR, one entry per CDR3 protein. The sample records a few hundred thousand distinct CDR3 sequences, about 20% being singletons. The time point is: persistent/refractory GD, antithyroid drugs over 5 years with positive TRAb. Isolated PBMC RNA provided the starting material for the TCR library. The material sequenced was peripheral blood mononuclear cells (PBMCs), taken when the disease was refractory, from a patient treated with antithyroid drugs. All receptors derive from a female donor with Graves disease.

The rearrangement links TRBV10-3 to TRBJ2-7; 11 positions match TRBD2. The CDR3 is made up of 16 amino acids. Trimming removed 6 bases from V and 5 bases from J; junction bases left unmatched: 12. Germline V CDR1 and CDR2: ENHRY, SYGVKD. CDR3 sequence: CAIRRGLAAGDHEQYF. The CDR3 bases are TGTGCCATCAGGAGGGGACTAGCGGCTGGTGACCACGAGCAGTACTTC.

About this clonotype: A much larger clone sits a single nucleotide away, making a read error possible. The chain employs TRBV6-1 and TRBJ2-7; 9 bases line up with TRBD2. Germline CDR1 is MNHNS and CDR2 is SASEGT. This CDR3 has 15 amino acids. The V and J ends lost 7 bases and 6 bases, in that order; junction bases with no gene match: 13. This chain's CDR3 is CASIFGTSRSSEQYF. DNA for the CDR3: TGTGCCAGCATCTTCGGGACTAGCAGGAGTTCCGAGCAGTACTTC.

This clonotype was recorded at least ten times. This CDR3 is CASSPGGVVTYEQYF. The DNA for the CDR3 is TGTGCCAGCAGCCCGGGGGGGGTCGTCACGTACGAGCAGTACTTC. This chain connects TRBV11-2 to TRBJ2-7, with TRBD2 identical over 8 bases. Germline loops: CDR1 SGHAT, CDR2 FQNNGV. V trimming: 5 bases; J trimming: 4 bases; junction bases outside the gene matches: 10. This CDR3 comprises 15 residues.

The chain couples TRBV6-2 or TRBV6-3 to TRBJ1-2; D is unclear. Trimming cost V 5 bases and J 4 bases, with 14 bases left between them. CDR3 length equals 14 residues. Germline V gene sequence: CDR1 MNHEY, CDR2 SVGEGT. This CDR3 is CASSPGRQSYGYTF. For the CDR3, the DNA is TGTGCCAGCAGTCCCGGCCGACAAAGCTATGGCTACACCTTC.

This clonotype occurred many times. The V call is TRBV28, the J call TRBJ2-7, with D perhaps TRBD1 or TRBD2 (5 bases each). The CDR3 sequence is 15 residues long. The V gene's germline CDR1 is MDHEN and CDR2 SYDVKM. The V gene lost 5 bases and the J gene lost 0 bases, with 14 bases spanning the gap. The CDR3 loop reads CASSGRTGLSYEQYF. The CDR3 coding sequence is TGTGCCAGCAGTGGGCGGACGGGGCTCTCCTACGAGCAGTACTTC.

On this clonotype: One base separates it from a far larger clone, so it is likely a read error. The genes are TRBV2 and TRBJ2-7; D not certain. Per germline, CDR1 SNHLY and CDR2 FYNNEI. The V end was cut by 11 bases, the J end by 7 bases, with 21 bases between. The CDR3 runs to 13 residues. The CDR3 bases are TGTGCCTGCCAGAGGCTGACCGACAATGAGCAGTACTTC. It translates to CACQRLTDNEQYF.

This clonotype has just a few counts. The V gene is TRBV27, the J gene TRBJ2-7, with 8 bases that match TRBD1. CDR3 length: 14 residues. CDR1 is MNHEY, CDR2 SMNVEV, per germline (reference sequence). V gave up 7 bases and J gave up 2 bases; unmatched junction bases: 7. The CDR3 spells CASNRQGQAYEQYF. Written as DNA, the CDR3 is TGTGCCAGCAACAGACAGGGGCAGGCCTACGAGCAGTACTTC.

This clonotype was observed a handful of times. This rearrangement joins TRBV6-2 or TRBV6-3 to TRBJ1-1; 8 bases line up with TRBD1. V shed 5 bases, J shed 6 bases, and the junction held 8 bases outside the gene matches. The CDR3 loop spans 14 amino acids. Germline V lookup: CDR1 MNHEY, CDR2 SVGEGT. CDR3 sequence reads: CASSERQGWAEAFF. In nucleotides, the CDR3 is TGTGCCAGCAGTGAGAGACAGGGGTGGGCTGAAGCTTTCTTT.